Following are 27 T cell receptor beta chains from one sample sequenced in a study of identical twins. TCRdb used MiXCR to reprocess the 5' RACE reads, holding one entry per CDR3 protein. The table shows 410,000 or so distinct CDR3 sequences, with approximately 18% occurring only once. Sequencing was carried out using naive T cells sorted from blood. Source of these receptors: a man between 45 and 60 years old in good health.

This rearrangement joins TRBV28 to TRBJ1-2; no clear D gene. The V end lost 3 bases, the J end lost 6 bases, and 11 bases lay between the germline ends. The CDR3 length is 13 residues. Germline-derived CDR1 and CDR2 are MDHEN and SYDVKM. Here the CDR3 reads CASSFGQVNGYTF. The CDR3 coding sequence is TGTGCCAGCAGTTTCGGTCAGGTCAATGGCTACACCTTC.

The rearrangement links TRBV5-5 to TRBJ2-7; D perhaps matches TRBD1 (6 bases). Trimming shortened V by 4 bases and J by 3 bases, and 8 bases separated the two germline ends. CDR3 length: 12 amino acids. The germline V gene has CDR1 SGHKS and CDR2 YYEKEE (reference sequence). CDR3 nucleotides: TGTGCCAGCAGCCGGGACATCTACGAGCAGTACTTC. This encodes CASSRDIYEQYF.

The chain couples TRBV6-1 to TRBJ1-1; D is uncertain. Germline V gene lookup returns CDR1 MNHNS and CDR2 SASEGT. This CDR3 contains 14 residues. Trimming took 7 bases from V and 11 from J, leaving 23 bases between them. This chain's CDR3 is CASTLEPRTRRAFF. Written as DNA, the CDR3 is TGTGCCAGCACCTTAGAGCCCCGGACCAGGAGGGCTTTCTTT.

This clonotype was picked up many times. At one end the junction does not follow the germline gene, possibly because of a read error. The chain's CDR3 is CASSFSATYWVF. DNA for the CDR3: TGTGCCAGCAGCTTTTCGGCCACTTACTGGGTCTTC. The chain has TRBV5-6 and TRBJ2-7; D is unclear. The germline CDR1 and CDR2 sequences are SGHDT and YYEEEE. The CDR3 is 12 amino acids.

This clonotype was recorded at least ten times. Written as DNA, the CDR3 is TGTGCCACCAGCACGGGAGGAGACGATACGCAGTATTTT. Translated, it gives CATSTGGDDTQYF. The rearrangement joins TRBV15 to TRBJ2-3; 7 bases line up with TRBD2. The V gene's germline CDR1 is LNHNV and CDR2 YYDKDF (reference sequence). This CDR3 contains 13 residues. V lost 4 bases and J lost 6; bases outside the gene matches: 4.

This clonotype was detected ten times or more. The V and J genes are TRBV18 and TRBJ1-4, with D possibly being TRBD1 (6 bases). Germline V gene sequence: CDR1 KGHSH, CDR2 LQKENI. This CDR3 spans 16 amino acids. V was shortened by 3 bases and J by 4 bases, with 15 bases between the two germline ends. CDR3 sequence: CASSPDVGTLNEKLFF. CDR3 DNA sequence: TGTGCCAGCTCACCCGACGTGGGGACACTTAATGAAAAACTGTTTTTT.

The V and J genes are TRBV12-3 or TRBV12-4 and TRBJ2-2, with 11 bases fitting TRBD2. Unmatched junction bases numbered 5, after V lost 7 bases and J lost 7 bases. This CDR3 is built from 14 residues. CDR3 region: CASNLSGRDGELFF. DNA of the CDR3: TGTGCCAGCAACCTTAGCGGGAGGGACGGGGAGCTGTTTTTT.

The chain recombines TRBV24-1 with TRBJ2-4; D is ambiguous. The CDR3 runs to 12 residues. Germline V gene lookup returns CDR1 KGHDR and CDR2 SFDVKD. V was shortened by 11 bases and J by 4 bases, with 11 bases between the two germline ends. As DNA, the CDR3 is TGTGCCATACTCCGGGTTAAAAACATTCAGTACTTC. Protein product: CAILRVKNIQYF.

This clonotype has ten or more counts. This chain links TRBV20-1 with TRBJ2-7, with D unresolved. Trimming stripped 1 base from V and 9 bases from J, with 10 bases between. CDR1 is DFQATT, CDR2 SNEGSKA, per germline (reference sequence). The CDR3 covers 11 residues. The CDR3 sequence is CSARVAERQYF. CDR3 coding DNA: TGCAGTGCTAGAGTGGCGGAGCGGCAGTACTTC.

In the case of this clonotype: The junction shows a germline mismatch at one end, possibly a read error. The chain is built from TRBV30 and TRBJ2-3; no reliable D call. Germline CDR1 is GTSNPN and CDR2 is SVGIG (reference sequence). This CDR3 is built from 14 residues. Written as DNA, the CDR3 is TGTGCCTGGCGGATGACCATTAATGCAGATACGCAGAATTTT. This sequence encodes CAWRMTINADTQNF. Based on the CDR3 plus reference TRBV30 and TRBJ2-3, the full variable domain is SQTIHQWPATLVQPVGSPLSLECTVEGTSNPNLYWYRQAAGRGLQLLFYSVGIGQISSEVPQNLSASRPQDRQFILSSKKLLLSDSGFYLCAWRMTINADTQNFGPGTRLTVL.

Only one count was recorded for this clonotype. The chain joins TRBV7-8 to TRBJ2-3; 9 bases are a match to TRBD2. This CDR3 is built from 16 residues. V trimming: 3 bases; J trimming: 1 base; junction bases outside the gene matches: 5. The V gene's germline CDR1 is SGHVS and CDR2 FQNEAQ. For the CDR3, the DNA is TGTGCCAGCAGCTTCTTACGCGGGGGGGGCACAGATACGCAGTATTTT. It specifies CASSFLRGGGTDTQYF.

This clonotype was found many times. This chain links TRBV9 with TRBJ2-4; TRBD2 aligns across 8 bases. Germline assignment: CDR1 SGDLS and CDR2 YYNGEE. CDR3 size: 16 residues. Trimming at V came to 2 bases and at J to 1 base, leaving 5 bases not matched to a gene. As DNA, the CDR3 is TGTGCCAGCAGCGTTACTAGCGGAGGGGCCAAAAACATTCAGTACTTC. As protein: CASSVTSGGAKNIQYF. Based on the CDR3 plus reference TRBV9 and TRBJ2-4, the full variable domain is DSGVTQTPKHLITATGQRVTLRCSPRSGDLSVYWYQQSLDQGLQFLIQYYNGEERAKGNILERFSAQQFPDLHSELNLSSLELGDSALYFCASSVTSGGAKNIQYFGAGTRLSVL.

V is TRBV5-1 and J is TRBJ2-1; TRBD2 aligns across 11 bases. Germline CDR1 and CDR2: SGHRS and YFSETQ. J gave up 4 bases and V 2 bases, and 14 bases lay outside the gene matches. The CDR3 consists of 19 residues. As DNA, the CDR3 is TGCGCCAGCAGCTTTGTGCCTAGCGGGAGGCACGGAGGTTACAATGAGCAGTTCTTC. Translation: CASSFVPSGRHGGYNEQFF.

This clonotype was detected ten times or more. The genes are TRBV20-1 and TRBJ2-1, with 8 bases lining up with TRBD2. Germline values: CDR1 DFQATT, CDR2 SNEGSKA (reference sequence). This CDR3 has 14 residues. Trimming cost V 1 base and J 8 bases; bases outside gene matches: 7. The chain's CDR3 is CSARASGSEDEQFF. The CDR3 DNA follows: TGCAGTGCTAGAGCCAGCGGGAGTGAGGATGAGCAGTTCTTC.

This clonotype came up many times. The chain links TRBV29-1 to TRBJ1-1, with D unclear. CDR1 and CDR2 from the germline V gene are SQVTM and ANQGSEA. The CDR3 runs to 11 residues. The germline V and J ends were trimmed by 7 bases and 1 base, with 7 bases remaining between them. The CDR3 loop reads CSAVTNTEAFF. CDR3 nucleotide sequence: TGCAGCGCAGTAACGAACACTGAAGCTTTCTTT.

This clonotype was seen a few times. The gene calls are TRBV4-3 and TRBJ1-6; D not certain. The V gene's germline CDR1 is LGHNA and CDR2 YSLEER. The length of the CDR3 is 15 residues. Trimming took 0 bases from V and 3 from J, leaving 6 bases between them. CDR3 sequence: CASSQDWDYNSPLHF. DNA for the CDR3: TGCGCCAGCAGCCAAGACTGGGACTATAATTCACCCCTCCACTTT.

In its sample, this clonotype was seen a few times. J is TRBJ2-7 and V is TRBV20-1; D ambiguous. From germline, CDR1 is DFQATT and CDR2 SNEGSKA (reference sequence). V was clipped by 3 bases and J by 1 base, with 13 bases between them. The CDR3 sequence is 14 residues long. CDR3 residues: CSASLRRGSYEQYF. In nucleotides, the CDR3 is TGCAGTGCTAGCCTACGTCGTGGTTCCTACGAGCAGTACTTC.

This chain links TRBV6-2 or TRBV6-3 with TRBJ2-1; 10 positions match TRBD2. Germline CDR1 MNHEY, CDR2 SVGEGT. After removal of 8 bases from V and 6 bases from J, the junction contained 4 bases not matched to a gene. The CDR3 sequence is 13 residues long. CDR3 bases: TGTGCCAGCCACACTAGCGGGGTCAATGAGCAGTTCTTC. As protein: CASHTSGVNEQFF.

The V and J genes are TRBV10-3 and TRBJ1-2; D unclear. CDR3 length: 12 residues. Trimming stripped 2 bases from V and 10 bases from J, with 11 bases between. CDR1 and CDR2 (germline): ENHRY, SYGVKD. Here the CDR3 DNA reads TGTGCCATCAGTGAGGAGGGTAGGGCCTACACCTTC. This encodes CAISEEGRAYTF.

The J gene is TRBJ2-1, the V gene TRBV24-1, with a possible D match to TRBD2 (5 bases). Trimming pared 3 bases from V and 10 bases from J, leaving 18 bases between. The CDR3 runs 15 residues. From germline, CDR1 is KGHDR and CDR2 SFDVKD. CDR3 loop: CATSDPSLHGGEQFF. The DNA for the CDR3 is TGTGCCACCAGTGATCCCTCCTTACACGGAGGCGAGCAGTTCTTC.

This clonotype was counted a few times. The rearrangement joins TRBV7-8 to TRBJ2-5; the D call may be TRBD1 or TRBD2 (6 bases each). Between the trimmed V and J ends, which lost 5 bases and 3 bases, there was a span of 16 bases. From germline, CDR1 is SGHVS and CDR2 FQNEAQ. This CDR3 comprises 15 residues. The CDR3 nucleotides read TGTGCCAGCAGCCCCCGACAGGACTACAAAGAGACCCAGTACTTC. This encodes CASSPRQDYKETQYF.

In this sample, this clonotype turned up many times. The chain joins TRBV12-3 or TRBV12-4 to TRBJ2-1, with D tentatively TRBD2 (5 bases). Between the trimmed V and J ends, which lost 6 bases and 8 bases, there was a span of 14 bases. CDR3 length equals 13 residues. CDR3 loop: CASRDSSGYEQFF. CDR3 bases: TGTGCCAGCAGGGACTCCTCGGGGTATGAGCAGTTCTTC.

This clonotype was found many times. The rearrangement joins TRBV5-1 to TRBJ2-5, with D maybe TRBD2 (6 bases). The germline gives CDR1 SGHRS, CDR2 YFSETQ. The CDR3 is 13 residues long. Trimming removed 2 bases from V and 3 bases from J, with 8 bases in between. This CDR3 is CASSFSGEETQYF. The CDR3 DNA is TGCGCCAGCAGCTTTTCGGGGGAAGAGACCCAGTACTTC.

This clonotype showed up just a few times. The chain carries TRBV27 and TRBJ2-3; D remains unclear. This CDR3 spans 14 amino acids. Germline values: CDR1 MNHEY, CDR2 SMNVEV (reference sequence). The V and J ends lost 6 bases and 1 base respectively, with 11 bases between them. The CDR3 reads CASSHIAGTDTQYF. The CDR3 DNA sequence: TGTGCCAGCAGCCATATCGCAGGCACAGATACGCAGTATTTT.

V gene TRBV7-2 combines with J gene TRBJ1-2; TRBD1 agrees at 8 bases. The V and J ends lost 5 bases and 4 bases, in that order; junction bases with no gene match: 9. CDR3 length: 15 residues. Per the germline V gene, CDR1 is SGHTA and CDR2 is FQGNSA. The CDR3 sequence is CASSRQGADIYGYTF. Here the CDR3 DNA reads TGTGCCAGCAGCCGGCAGGGGGCAGACATCTATGGCTACACCTTC.

This clonotype was detected many times. The chain couples TRBV6-1 to TRBJ1-2; D remains ambiguous. The V end lost 6 bases, the J end lost 0 bases, and 14 bases lay between the germline ends. This CDR3 spans 15 amino acids. Germline V lookup: CDR1 MNHNS, CDR2 SASEGT. The CDR3 is CASSKHGVANYGYTF. The CDR3 DNA reads TGTGCCAGCAGCAAACACGGGGTAGCTAACTATGGCTACACCTTC.

The rearrangement links TRBV7-2 to TRBJ1-2, with D maybe TRBD1 (6 bases). This CDR3 comprises 13 residues. V was pared by 7 bases and J by 4 bases, with 13 bases between. CDR1 is SGHTA, CDR2 FQGNSA, per germline. The CDR3 region has the DNA TGTGCCAGCAAACGAGGGGGTACCTATGGCTACACCTTC. This sequence encodes CASKRGGTYGYTF.